This T cell receptor beta chain was found in a study of T cell repertoires in cytomegalovirus infection. Study results and limitations: HLA-C-restricted CMV clonotypes gave the most frequent clonotype in two of eight donors. Individuals carrying CMV plus the relevant HLA were identified by cumulative frequency of public TCR beta families.

TCRdb used MiXCR to reprocess the reads, holding one entry per CDR3 protein. The sample has approximately 600,000 distinct CDR3 sequences; 40% are singletons. Trimming removed 8 bases from V and 4 bases from J; junction bases left unmatched: 3. Germline assignment: CDR1 ENHRY and CDR2 SYGVKD. CDR3 length: 14 residues. To note about this clonotype: The antigen remains undetermined.

The chain couples TRBV10-3 to TRBJ2-3; 13 bases align to TRBD2. Here the sequenced sample was cultured PBMCs, taken from culture after CMV antigen stimulation. The TCR was taken from a human donor in good health (CMV status not recorded). Some clones in this sample may be carry-over from other donors' samples. Written as DNA, the CDR3 is TGTGCCATCCGGGGACTAGCGGGATCAGATACGCAGTATTTT. This translates into CAIRGLAGSDTQYF.